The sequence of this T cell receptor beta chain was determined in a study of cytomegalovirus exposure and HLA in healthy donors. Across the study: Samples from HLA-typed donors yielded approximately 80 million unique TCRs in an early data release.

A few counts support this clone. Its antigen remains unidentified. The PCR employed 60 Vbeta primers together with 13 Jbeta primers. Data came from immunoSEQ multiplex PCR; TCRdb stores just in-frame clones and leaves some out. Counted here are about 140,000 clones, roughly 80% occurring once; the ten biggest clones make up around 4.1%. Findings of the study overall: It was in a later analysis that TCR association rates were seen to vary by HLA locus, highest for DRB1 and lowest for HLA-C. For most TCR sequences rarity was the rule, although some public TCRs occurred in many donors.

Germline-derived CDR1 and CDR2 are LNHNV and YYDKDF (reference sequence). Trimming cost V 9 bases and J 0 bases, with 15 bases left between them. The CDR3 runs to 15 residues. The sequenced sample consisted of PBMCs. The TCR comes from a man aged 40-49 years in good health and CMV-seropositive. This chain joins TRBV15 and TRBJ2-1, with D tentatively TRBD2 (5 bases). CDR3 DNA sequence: TGTGCCACGGTGATTTGGACTTCCTCCTACAATGAGCAGTTCTTC. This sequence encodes CATVIWTSSYNEQFF. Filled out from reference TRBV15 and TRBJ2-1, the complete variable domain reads DAMVIQNPRYQVTQFGKPVTLSCSQTLNHNVMYWYQQKSSQAPKLLFHYYDKDFNNEADTPDNFQSRRPNTSFCFLDIRSPGLGDTAMYLCATVIWTSSYNEQFFGPGTRLTVL.